The 23 T cell receptor beta chains reported below all come from one sample, sequenced in a study of blood T cell repertoires in COVID-19. TCRdb's copy holds only in-frame clones and misses some; the assay was immunoSEQ multiplex PCR. The sample holds 250,000 to 300,000 clones, 80% to 85% seen once. The sequencing sample was made of PBMCs or T cells enriched from blood (not recorded which). All receptors come from a man in his forties who had been exposed to COVID-19.

The chain employs TRBV15 and TRBJ2-6, with 10 bases fitting TRBD1. This CDR3 has 21 residues. The ends lost 3 bases at V and 0 bases at J; junction bases unmatched: 14. Germline V gives CDR1 LNHNV, CDR2 YYDKDF (reference sequence). DNA of the CDR3: TGTGCCACCAGCAGTGGACAGGGGGTTCTCAAAACCCACTCTGGGGCCAACGTCCTGACTTTC. This codes for CATSSGQGVLKTHSGANVLTF.

The V gene is TRBV29-1, the J gene TRBJ2-7; 9 bases agree with TRBD2. The junction had 10 bases not matched to a gene; V was cut back by 5 bases and J by 5 bases. This CDR3 contains 14 residues. Per the germline V gene, CDR1 is SQVTM and CDR2 is ANQGSEA. CDR3 protein: CSVSLAGGPNEQYF. The CDR3 DNA is TGCAGCGTTAGTTTGGCGGGAGGGCCCAACGAGCAGTACTTC.

This clone was seen a few times. J is TRBJ1-1 and V is TRBV10-3; tentatively, D is TRBD1 (5 bases). Trimming pared 6 bases from V and 0 bases from J, leaving 8 bases between. Germline V CDR1 and CDR2: ENHRY, SYGVKD. The CDR3 runs to 13 residues. Here the CDR3 reads CAIRTDMNTEAFF. The CDR3 DNA sequence: TGTGCCATCAGGACGGACATGAACACTGAAGCTTTCTTT.

The chain recombines TRBV7-2 with TRBJ2-1, with 7 positions matching TRBD2. CDR1 SGHTA and CDR2 FQGNSA come from the germline V gene. The CDR3 covers 15 residues. The junction had 8 bases not matched to a gene; V was cut back by 3 bases and J by 6 bases. This CDR3 is CASSLEGLSSNEQFF. Written as DNA, the CDR3 is TGTGCCAGCAGCTTGGAGGGACTATCTAGCAATGAGCAGTTCTTC. Filled out from reference TRBV7-2 and TRBJ2-1, the complete variable domain reads GAGVSQSPSNKVTEKGKDVELRCDPISGHTALYWYRQSLGQGLEFLIYFQGNSAPDKSGLPSDRFSAERTGGSVSTLTIQRTQQEDSAVYLCASSLEGLSSNEQFFGPGTRLTVL.

The J gene is TRBJ2-1, the V gene TRBV7-9, with 14 bases identical to TRBD2. Per the germline V gene, CDR1 is SEHNR and CDR2 is FQNEAQ (reference sequence). V was clipped by 11 bases and J by 7 bases; unmatched bases: 4. The CDR3 spans 13 residues. CDR3 DNA: TGTGCCGGTGGACTAGCGGGAGGAAATGAGCAGTTCTTC. Translation gives CAGGLAGGNEQFF.

This clone has a handful of counts. This chain joins TRBV19 and TRBJ2-7; 8 bases agree with TRBD1. The ends lost 4 bases at V and 4 bases at J; junction bases unmatched: 9. CDR3 length equals 15 residues. Germline V gene lookup returns CDR1 LNHDA and CDR2 SQIVND (reference sequence). CDR3 sequence reads: CASSTQDREAYEQYF. For the CDR3, the DNA is TGTGCCAGTAGTACCCAGGACAGGGAGGCGTACGAGCAGTACTTC.

This clone was counted only a few times. The chain links TRBV9 to TRBJ1-3, with a tentative D call TRBD1 (5 bases). This CDR3 has 16 residues. Germline V gene data show CDR1 as SGDLS and CDR2 as YYNGEE. V lost 4 bases and J 0 bases, leaving 14 bases between the germline ends. The DNA of the CDR3 is TGTGCCAGCAGCCCGACCACAGGAAACTCTGGAAACACCATATATTTT. Its translation: CASSPTTGNSGNTIYF.

The V call is TRBV3-1 (or the pseudogene TRBV3-2), the J call TRBJ1-2; D might be TRBD1 (6 bases). V lost 0 bases and J 8 bases, leaving 13 bases between the germline ends. The germline V gene encodes CDR1 LGHDT and CDR2 YNNKEL (reference sequence). The CDR3 covers 14 residues. As DNA, the CDR3 is TGTGCCAGCAGCCAAGAAGGAGCAGGGGTCGGCTACACCTTC. This codes for CASSQEGAGVGYTF.

The chain recombines TRBV18 with TRBJ1-5; 8 nucleotides line up with TRBD1. V shed 4 bases and J 5 bases; nucleotides not matched to a gene: 4. Germline values: CDR1 KGHSH, CDR2 LQKENI. CDR3 length: 14 residues. In DNA form, the CDR3 reads TGTGCCAGCTCACAGGAACAGGGGGATCAGCCCCAGCATTTT. Its translation is CASSQEQGDQPQHF.

The genes are TRBV9 and TRBJ2-3, with 9 bases matching TRBD2. The CDR3 length is 15 residues. Germline trimming cut 0 bases from V and 5 bases from J; bases unmatched to any gene: 4. Germline values: CDR1 SGDLS, CDR2 YYNGEE. In nucleotides, the CDR3 is TGTGCCAGCAGCGTAGCCCCGACTAGCGGAGATACGCAGTATTTT. Translating it yields CASSVAPTSGDTQYF.

V usage is TRBV6-5 and J usage is TRBJ2-7; 7 positions match TRBD2. CDR1 is MNHEY and CDR2 is SVGAGI in the germline V gene. This CDR3 region has 15 residues. Trimming cost V 2 bases and J 2 bases; bases outside gene matches: 6. The DNA for the CDR3 is TGTGCCAGCAGTTACCCGGCGGGAGACCCCTACGAGCAGTACTTC. Translation gives CASSYPAGDPYEQYF.

This clone is a singleton in its sample. The chain uses TRBV4-1 and TRBJ2-7; 8 nucleotides agree with TRBD1. This CDR3 contains 14 residues. Per the germline V gene, CDR1 is MGHRA and CDR2 is YSYEKL. V lost 1 base and J lost 1; bases outside the gene matches: 0. The CDR3: CASSQGQGSYEQYF. CDR3 DNA: TGCGCCAGCAGCCAAGGACAGGGGTCCTACGAGCAGTACTTC.

This chain connects TRBV3-1 (or the pseudogene TRBV3-2) to TRBJ1-2, with D perhaps matching TRBD1 (6 bases). Germline assignment: CDR1 LGHDT and CDR2 YNNKEL (reference sequence). The CDR3 runs to 12 residues. V dropped 8 bases and J dropped 6 bases, with 13 bases sitting between them. The CDR3 nucleotides are TGTGCCAGCGGGGGGGCGTCGGATGGCTACACCTTC. This codes for CASGGASDGYTF.

The chain links TRBV27 to TRBJ2-1; 11 positions agree with TRBD2. V lost 6 bases to trimming and J lost 6 bases; unmatched junction nucleotides: 7. The CDR3 is 15 amino acids. The germline gives CDR1 MNHEY, CDR2 SMNVEV (reference sequence). In DNA, the CDR3 is TGTGCCAGCAGCTCCCGACTAGCGGGGCTCAATGAGCAGTTCTTC. Translated: CASSSRLAGLNEQFF.

The V call is TRBV29-1, the J call TRBJ1-5, with 7 bases aligning to TRBD1. Germline V gives CDR1 SQVTM, CDR2 ANQGSEA. This CDR3 region has 14 residues. V was pared by 4 bases and J by 5 bases, with 8 bases of the junction left unmatched. The CDR3 DNA sequence: TGCAGCGTTGTAGGGGGCCTTATGGATCAGCCCCAGCATTTT. It specifies CSVVGGLMDQPQHF.

This clone has only one observation. The chain is built from TRBV10-3 and TRBJ2-2; D tentatively fits TRBD1 or TRBD2 (5 bases each). The CDR3 spans 14 residues. V was pared by 6 bases and J by 3 bases, with 11 bases between. The germline V gene has CDR1 ENHRY and CDR2 SYGVKD. The CDR3 DNA sequence: TGTGCCATCAGGGAGAGGGGCGACACCGGGGAGCTGTTTTTT. This encodes CAIRERGDTGELFF.

In this sample, this clone turned up once. V usage is TRBV5-1 and J usage is TRBJ2-7; tentative D call: TRBD2 (5 bases). V was cut by 3 bases and J by 5 bases, with 12 bases left in between. Germline lookup yields CDR1 SGHRS and CDR2 YFSETQ. The CDR3 runs to 13 residues. The CDR3 reads CASSWERANEQYF. For the CDR3, the DNA is TGCGCCAGCAGCTGGGAGAGGGCAAACGAGCAGTACTTC.

V gene TRBV12-3 or TRBV12-4 combines with J gene TRBJ1-5; D gene unclear. This CDR3 comprises 11 residues. V was cut by 2 bases and J by 9 bases, with 5 bases left in between. The CDR3 region is CASSLRPPQHF. In DNA form, the CDR3 reads TGTGCCAGCAGTTTACGTCCGCCCCAGCATTTT.

This chain connects TRBV2 to TRBJ1-2, with 9 bases lining up with TRBD1. CDR1 is SNHLY, CDR2 FYNNEI, per germline. The CDR3 covers 13 residues. Losses at the gene ends were 8 bases for V and 8 bases for J; bases not matched to a gene: 9. CDR3 region: CASRGTGLVGYTF. The CDR3 DNA follows: TGTGCCAGCCGAGGGACAGGGCTAGTGGGCTACACCTTC.

V gene TRBV4-1 combines with J gene TRBJ2-2, with a tentative D call TRBD1 (5 bases). This CDR3 region has 15 residues. The germline gives CDR1 MGHRA, CDR2 YSYEKL. V was pared by 1 base and J by 7 bases, with 13 bases between. This chain's CDR3 is CASSQADRTGGELFF. CDR3 in DNA: TGCGCCAGCAGCCAAGCGGACCGAACAGGCGGGGAGCTGTTTTTT.

The V gene is TRBV10-3, the J gene TRBJ2-2; D unresolved. V gave up 6 bases and J gave up 4 bases, with 9 bases separating them. The CDR3 runs to 13 residues. Germline values: CDR1 ENHRY, CDR2 SYGVKD. The CDR3 reads CAIRNGATGELFF. CDR3 sequence (DNA): TGTGCCATCAGAAACGGAGCCACCGGGGAGCTGTTTTTT.

This chain connects TRBV18 to TRBJ2-5; 8 bases match TRBD1. Unmatched junction bases numbered 7, after V lost 2 bases and J lost 5 bases. The V gene's germline CDR1 is KGHSH and CDR2 LQKENI. This CDR3 comprises 15 residues. The CDR3 DNA sequence: TGTGCCAGCTCACCAGGGGCAGGGGGCGCGGAGACCCAGTACTTC. Translation: CASSPGAGGAETQYF. The full variable domain, with the rest looked up from reference TRBV18 and TRBJ2-5, is NAGVMQNPRHLVRRRGQEARLRCSPMKGHSHVYWYRQLPEEGLKFMVYLQKENIIDESGMPKERFSAEFPKEGPSILRIQQVVRGDSAAYFCASSPGAGGAETQYFGPGTRLLVL.

This clone was seen just once. The rearrangement links TRBV4-1 to TRBJ2-2; 9 bases are a match to TRBD1. Germline V lookup: CDR1 MGHRA, CDR2 YSYEKL. The CDR3 consists of 16 residues. The trim removed 5 bases at V and 2 bases at J, leaving 6 bases unmatched. In nucleotides, the CDR3 is TGCGCCAGCAGCACCGACAGGGGGTTAAACACCGGGGAGCTGTTTTTT. Its translation: CASSTDRGLNTGELFF.